The clone carrying this TCR beta chain was counted only a few times. Its cognate antigen is unknown. This CDR3 has 13 amino acids. Between the trimmed V and J ends, which lost 6 bases and 2 bases, there was a span of 10 bases. Looked up from germline, CDR1 is ENHRY and CDR2 is SYGVKD. These data are taken from a study of blood T cells in healthy people across ages. Study findings and constraints: A roughly linear fall in TCR beta diversity per million T cells was seen with increasing age. Long-lived donors had more naive CD4+ cells and higher diversity than aged donors.

For the second PCR, which ran for about 7 to 11 cycles, a sample-barcoded 5' primer and a J-beta primer mix were used. TCRdb re-analysed the 5' RACE reads in MiXCR, keeping a single row per CDR3 protein. Here the sample spans 1.6 million or so distinct CDR3 sequences, about 31% being singletons. The rearrangement joins TRBV10-3 to TRBJ1-2; D might be TRBD1 (6 bases). Sequencing input: blood. The TCR was taken from a woman in her 30s in good health. The CDR3, as DNA: TGTGCCATCAGCCAGGGACAAAACTATGGCTACACCTTC. Protein: CAISQGQNYGYTF.